A single sample gave rise to the 28 T cell receptor beta chains below, sequenced in a study of blood T cell repertoires in COVID-19. The method was immunoSEQ multiplex PCR; TCRdb's version includes in-frame clones alone and lacks a portion of them. The table includes about 250,000 clones, about 80% detected once. Material for sequencing was peripheral blood. The receptor source for this set is a man aged 80 or over with acute or convalescent COVID-19.

The chain recombines TRBV6-5 with TRBJ2-3; 7 positions match TRBD1. Trimming took 7 bases from V and 4 from J; bases not matched to a gene: 8. Germline V gene lookup returns CDR1 MNHEY and CDR2 SVGAGI. This CDR3 is built from 14 residues. The CDR3 protein is CASNRGLVADTQYF. CDR3 sequence (DNA): TGTGCCAGCAACAGGGGCCTGGTGGCAGATACGCAGTATTTT.

The chain is built from TRBV30 and TRBJ1-2; D is uncertain. The CDR3 runs to 14 residues. Per the germline V gene, CDR1 is GTSNPN and CDR2 is SVGIG (reference sequence). The germline V and J ends were trimmed by 0 bases and 4 bases, with 12 bases remaining between them. The CDR3 DNA sequence: TGTGCCTGGAGTGTACGGGGTCGGAGCTATGGCTACACCTTC. Protein product: CAWSVRGRSYGYTF.

The V call is TRBV11-2, the J call TRBJ2-2; unclear D gene. Per germline, CDR1 SGHAT and CDR2 FQNNGV. This CDR3 is 12 amino acids long. V was shortened by 5 bases and J by 8 bases, with 9 bases between the two germline ends. The CDR3 nucleotides are TGTGCCAGCAGCGCCCGACTTGGGGAGCTGTTTTTT. Amino acid sequence: CASSARLGELFF.

The CDR3 coding sequence is TGTGCCAGTAGTATAAGATTGAAAATCCGGGACAGGGCGGCCACCGGGGAGCTGTTTTTT. It encodes CASSIRLKIRDRAATGELFF. The gene calls are TRBV19 and TRBJ2-2, with 9 bases identical to TRBD1. The germline V gene has CDR1 LNHDA and CDR2 SQIVND (reference sequence). J was trimmed by 4 bases and V by 2 bases; bases with no gene match: 17. There are 20 residues in the CDR3.

The chain links TRBV24-1 to TRBJ1-4, with 9 bases aligning to TRBD1. The germline gives CDR1 KGHDR, CDR2 SFDVKD. The J segment lost 5 bases and the V segment lost 5 bases, leaving 5 bases of the junction unmatched. This CDR3 has 15 amino acids. The CDR3 loop is CATSAPTGGNEKLFF. The CDR3 DNA reads TGTGCCACCAGTGCCCCTACAGGGGGCAATGAAAAACTGTTTTTT.

The V gene is TRBV28, the J gene TRBJ1-2, with 8 bases that match TRBD1. The CDR3 has 16 amino acids. Unmatched junction bases numbered 12, after V lost 3 bases and J lost 6 bases. Germline loops: CDR1 MDHEN, CDR2 SYDVKM. This CDR3 reads CASSFVEGETGDGYTF. The CDR3 bases are TGTGCCAGCAGTTTTGTGGAGGGAGAGACAGGGGATGGCTACACCTTC.

The J gene is TRBJ2-4, the V gene TRBV6-5; possible D gene TRBD2, 5 bases. Germline V gives CDR1 MNHEY, CDR2 SVGAGI. The CDR3 totals 12 residues. With 8 bases removed from V and 9 bases from J, the gap between germline ends came to 14 bases. The CDR3 region is CASVETIGIQYF. The CDR3 DNA reads TGTGCCAGCGTGGAGACTATTGGCATTCAGTACTTC.

The chain is built from TRBV19 and TRBJ1-1; TRBD1 is a possible D gene (6 bases). This CDR3 spans 12 amino acids. CDR1 LNHDA and CDR2 SQIVND come from the germline V gene (reference sequence). V was trimmed by 9 bases and J by 8 bases, leaving 16 bases between them. The chain's CDR3 is CASRKGVLEAFF. The CDR3 DNA sequence: TGTGCCAGCCGAAAGGGGGTTCTCGAAGCTTTCTTT.

J is TRBJ2-7 and V is TRBV7-9; possibly TRBD2 for D (7 bases). The CDR3 is made up of 16 amino acids. The V and J ends lost 5 bases and 9 bases respectively, with 26 bases between them. Germline CDR1 is SEHNR and CDR2 is FQNEAQ (reference sequence). The CDR3 sequence is CASSNLRGGGSPAQYF. The CDR3, as DNA: TGTGCCAGCAGCAATCTCCGAGGGGGAGGGTCACCGGCGCAGTACTTC. The variable domain in full, completed from reference TRBV7-9 and TRBJ2-7, reads DTGVSQNPRHKITKRGQNVTFRCDPISEHNRLYWYRQTLGQGPEFLTYFQNEAQLEKSRLLSDRFSAERPKGSFSTLEIQRTEQGDSAMYLCASSNLRGGGSPAQYFGPGTRLTVT.

This clone was picked up many times. The chain couples TRBV7-2 to TRBJ2-3; 9 bases map to TRBD1. CDR1 and CDR2 (germline): SGHTA, FQGNSA. After removal of 4 bases from V and 5 bases from J, the junction contained 10 bases not matched to a gene. This CDR3 region has 16 residues. The CDR3 reads CASSSWTGAAGDTQYF. CDR3 coding DNA: TGTGCCAGCAGCTCCTGGACAGGGGCGGCGGGAGATACGCAGTATTTT.

V usage is TRBV10-3 and J usage is TRBJ2-7; possibly TRBD1 for D (6 bases). This CDR3 comprises 17 residues. Germline V CDR1 and CDR2: ENHRY, SYGVKD. Trimming pared 3 bases from V and 0 bases from J, leaving 18 bases between. In DNA form, the CDR3 reads TGTGCCATCAGTGACTCCATGGGGCAGGGGCTCTCCTACGAGCAGTACTTC. This gives the protein CAISDSMGQGLSYEQYF.

The chain uses TRBV25-1 and TRBJ1-6, with 9 bases aligning to TRBD1. Losses at the gene ends were 4 bases for V and 9 bases for J; bases not matched to a gene: 10. CDR1 is MGHDK, CDR2 SYGVNS, per germline. This CDR3 has 16 amino acids. CDR3 bases: TGTGCCAGCAGTGGTTCGCCGGGACAGGGAGGTTCACCCCTCCACTTT. Its protein is CASSGSPGQGGSPLHF.

The gene calls are TRBV5-1 and TRBJ2-1; D unclear. Trimming left V 6 bases short and J 6 bases short, with 10 bases between. This CDR3 spans 12 amino acids. Germline V gene sequence: CDR1 SGHRS, CDR2 YFSETQ. CDR3: CASTRIGNEQFF. DNA for the CDR3: TGCGCCAGCACTAGAATCGGCAATGAGCAGTTCTTC.

The chain joins TRBV18 to TRBJ1-2; 12 bases are a match to TRBD1. With V trimmed by 4 bases and J by 8 bases, 8 bases remained unmatched. Per the germline V gene, CDR1 is KGHSH and CDR2 is LQKENI. This CDR3 has 15 residues. CDR3: CASSLSGTGGDGYTF. Here the CDR3 DNA reads TGTGCCAGCTCACTCTCCGGGACAGGGGGCGACGGCTACACCTTC.

This chain joins TRBV30 and TRBJ1-6, with a tentative D call TRBD1 (5 bases). CDR1 is GTSNPN and CDR2 is SVGIG in the germline V gene (reference sequence). The CDR3 runs to 18 residues. V dropped 1 base and J dropped 10 bases, with 26 bases sitting between them. CDR3 sequence (DNA): TGTGCCTGGAGTGGCCCCGGACGCGCGTCAAGGGGAATCTCACCCCTCCACTTT. Translated, it gives CAWSGPGRASRGISPLHF.

The DNA for the CDR3 is TGTGCCAGCCGCAACTACCCCCAAGGCTACAATGAGCAGTTCTTC. It is translated as CASRNYPQGYNEQFF. The chain couples TRBV6-5 to TRBJ2-1; unclear D gene. Trimming stripped 8 bases from V and 3 bases from J, with 17 bases between. CDR3 length equals 15 residues. Germline V CDR1 and CDR2: MNHEY, SVGAGI.

The V call is TRBV5-1, the J call TRBJ2-1; tentative D call: TRBD1 (5 bases). CDR1 and CDR2 from the germline V gene are SGHRS and YFSETQ. The ends were cut back, 0 bases at V and 3 bases at J, with 7 bases in the middle. The CDR3 runs to 14 residues. CDR3 protein: CASSLGGSYNEQFF. CDR3 nucleotide sequence: TGCGCCAGCAGCTTGGGGGGCAGCTACAATGAGCAGTTCTTC.

The chain employs TRBV5-1 and TRBJ2-3, with unresolved D. Germline V lookup: CDR1 SGHRS, CDR2 YFSETQ. CDR3 length: 12 residues. The V and J ends lost 3 bases and 9 bases respectively, with 11 bases between them. CDR3 nucleotide sequence: TGCGCCAGCAGCTCGCCCGGGTGGACGCAGTATTTT. Amino acid sequence: CASSSPGWTQYF.

This sequence joins TRBV28 and TRBJ2-5; 7 bases align to TRBD1. V lost 5 bases, J lost 4 bases, and 10 bases stayed unmatched. The CDR3 has 15 amino acids. The V gene's germline CDR1 is MDHEN and CDR2 SYDVKM. The chain's CDR3 is CASSPGTASPETQYF. Written as DNA, the CDR3 is TGTGCCAGCAGTCCGGGGACAGCTTCACCAGAGACCCAGTACTTC.

This clone was detected a few times. The chain joins TRBV28 to TRBJ1-2; 8 positions match TRBD1. V gave up 10 bases and J gave up 2 bases; unmatched junction bases: 9. The germline V gene encodes CDR1 MDHEN and CDR2 SYDVKM. The CDR3 has 14 residues. CDR3: CATLRGQENYGYTF. For the CDR3, the DNA is TGTGCCACCCTTAGGGGACAGGAGAACTATGGCTACACCTTC.

The CDR3 DNA reads as TGTGCCAGCAGCTCCGGGACAGGATCCTACGAGCAGTACTTC. Amino acids: CASSSGTGSYEQYF. The chain uses TRBV7-9 and TRBJ2-7, with 8 bases aligning to TRBD1. Germline loops: CDR1 SEHNR, CDR2 FQNEAQ (reference sequence). The ends lost 4 bases at V and 1 base at J; junction bases unmatched: 3. This CDR3 region has 14 residues.

The gene calls are TRBV6-5 and TRBJ2-7; possible D gene TRBD2, 6 bases. Germline assignment: CDR1 MNHEY and CDR2 SVGAGI. The CDR3 totals 14 residues. The V end was cut by 4 bases, the J end by 3 bases, with 13 bases between. DNA for the CDR3: TGTGCCAGCAGTTCGGGGGTTCGATTCTACGAGCAGTACTTC. This translates into CASSSGVRFYEQYF.

The genes are TRBV28 and TRBJ2-3; tentative D call: TRBD1 (6 bases). The CDR3 has 15 amino acids. The V and J ends lost 2 bases and 2 bases respectively, with 11 bases between them. CDR1 MDHEN and CDR2 SYDVKM come from the germline V gene. The CDR3 coding sequence is TGTGCCAGCAGTTTAGCAGGGGTCGCCACAGATACGCAGTATTTT. Protein product: CASSLAGVATDTQYF.

The V call is TRBV14, the J call TRBJ2-4; D is uncertain. The germline V gene encodes CDR1 SGHDN and CDR2 FVKESK. The CDR3 extends over 14 amino acids. Trimming stripped 4 bases from V and 9 bases from J, with 16 bases between. The CDR3 sequence is CASSPLPGIGIQYF. In DNA, the CDR3 is TGTGCCAGCAGCCCTCTACCTGGTATCGGCATTCAGTACTTC.

This clone was seen only a few times. The gene calls are TRBV4-1 and TRBJ2-5; D possibly corresponds to TRBD2 (5 bases). V shed 1 base and J shed 4 bases, with 7 bases lying between them. The CDR3 runs 13 residues. Germline CDR1 MGHRA, CDR2 YSYEKL. The CDR3 sequence is CASSQVGVETQYF. DNA for the CDR3: TGCGCCAGCAGCCAAGTCGGGGTAGAGACCCAGTACTTC.

V usage is TRBV20-1 and J usage is TRBJ2-1; 10 bases line up with TRBD2. CDR1 and CDR2 (germline): DFQATT, SNEGSKA (reference sequence). V gave up 3 bases and J gave up 6 bases; unmatched junction bases: 5. The CDR3 is 14 residues long. CDR3 coding DNA: TGCAGTGCTAGTTCTAGCGGGAGACGCAATGAGCAGTTCTTC. Its protein product is CSASSSGRRNEQFF.

The V call is TRBV2, the J call TRBJ1-1; D not resolved. The CDR3 is 13 residues long. Trimming took 2 bases from V and 2 from J, leaving 6 bases between them. Germline CDR1 and CDR2: SNHLY and FYNNEI. CDR3 in amino acids: CASSENRNTEAFF. The CDR3 region has the DNA TGTGCCAGCAGTGAAAACAGAAACACTGAAGCTTTCTTT.

The CDR3 DNA sequence: TGCGCCAGCAGCCGATCCGGACAATACTCCTACGAGCAGTACTTC. Residues: CASSRSGQYSYEQYF. This chain uses TRBV5-1 with TRBJ2-7, with D tentatively TRBD1 (5 bases). Trimming cost V 4 bases and J 0 bases, with 14 bases left between them. The CDR3 is 15 residues long. Germline V CDR1 and CDR2: SGHRS, YFSETQ.